This T cell receptor beta chain comes out of a study of spatial heterogeneity in lung cancer. Study-wide context: Averaged across combinations, each unique TCR and UMI pairing appeared more than ten times in raw reads, which were uncorrected.

Points from the study as a whole: Follow-up blood showed ubiquitous expanded tumor TCRs less than blood at resection did.

The CDR3 has 13 residues. In germline, CDR1 is LNHNV, CDR2 YYDKDF (reference sequence). Trimming removed 0 bases from V and 5 bases from J, with 7 bases in between. This clonotype was detected many times. Its specificity is not known. Time point meaning: sample taken at primary tumor resection. The donors comprised around 76 untreated early-stage non-small cell lung cancer patients. TCRdb used MiXCR to reprocess the 5' RACE reads, holding one entry per CDR3 protein. The sample lists about 22,000 distinct CDR3 sequences; over 4.5% were seen once. The sequence was collected from a male donor with early-stage non-small cell lung cancer. This chain uses TRBV15 with TRBJ1-2; unclear D gene. Sequencing used PBMCs, obtained at surgery. CDR3 residues: CATSRDLRYGYTF. CDR3 sequence (DNA): TGTGCCACCAGCAGAGATCTACGGTATGGCTACACCTTC.